This T cell receptor (beta chain) was observed in a study of blood T cell repertoires in COVID-19. TCRdb keeps only in-frame clones here, not all; method: immunoSEQ multiplex PCR. The table lists about 160,000 clones, around 83% of them singletons. Sequencing was carried out using peripheral blood. The receptor comes from a woman aged 45-60 years with COVID-19, enrolled during active disease.

The CDR3 region is CASRPGEQYF. DNA of the CDR3: TGCGCCAGCCGCCCCGGCGAGCAGTACTTC. The chain is built from TRBV5-1 and TRBJ2-7; no definite D call. Germline CDR1 is SGHRS and CDR2 is YFSETQ. The CDR3 contains 10 residues. The V end lost 7 bases, the J end lost 6 bases, and 8 bases lay between the germline ends. Complete variable domain (other parts from reference TRBV5-1 and TRBJ2-7): KAGVTQTPRYLIKTRGQQVTLSCSPISGHRSVSWYQQTPGQGLQFLFEYFSETQRNKGNFPGRFSGRQFSNSRSEMNVSTLELGDSALYLCASRPGEQYFGPGTRLTVT.